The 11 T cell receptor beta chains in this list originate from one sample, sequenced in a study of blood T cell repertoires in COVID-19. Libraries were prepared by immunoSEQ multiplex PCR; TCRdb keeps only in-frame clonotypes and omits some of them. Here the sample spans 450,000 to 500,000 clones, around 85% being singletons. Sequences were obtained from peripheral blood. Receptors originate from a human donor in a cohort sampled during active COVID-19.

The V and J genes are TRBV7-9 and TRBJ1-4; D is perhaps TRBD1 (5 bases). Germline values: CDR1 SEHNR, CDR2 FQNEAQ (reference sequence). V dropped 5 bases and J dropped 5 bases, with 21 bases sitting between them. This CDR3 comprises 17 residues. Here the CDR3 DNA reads TGTGCCAGCAGCCTCCTGTCGGCGGGGGGGGTAAATGAAAAACTGTTTTTT. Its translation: CASSLLSAGGVNEKLFF.

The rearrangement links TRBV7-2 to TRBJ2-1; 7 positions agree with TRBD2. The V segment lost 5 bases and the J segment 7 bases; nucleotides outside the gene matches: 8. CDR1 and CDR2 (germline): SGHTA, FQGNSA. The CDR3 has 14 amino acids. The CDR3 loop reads CASSPRTRSNEQFF. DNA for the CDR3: TGTGCCAGCAGCCCCCGGACTAGGTCAAATGAGCAGTTCTTC.

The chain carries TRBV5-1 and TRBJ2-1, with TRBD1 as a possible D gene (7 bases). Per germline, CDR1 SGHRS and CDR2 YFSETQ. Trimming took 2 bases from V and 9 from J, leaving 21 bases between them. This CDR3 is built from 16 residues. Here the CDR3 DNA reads TGCGCCAGCAGCTTCACCGGGACAGCCCCAGCGGGTGAGCAGTTCTTC. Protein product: CASSFTGTAPAGEQFF.

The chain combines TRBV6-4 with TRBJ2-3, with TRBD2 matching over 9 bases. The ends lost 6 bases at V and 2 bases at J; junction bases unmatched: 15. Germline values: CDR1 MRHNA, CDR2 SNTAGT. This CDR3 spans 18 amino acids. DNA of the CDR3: TGTGCCAGCAGCCTCCAGCGGGAGGCCCCTGTTCCCACAGATACGCAGTATTTT. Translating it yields CASSLQREAPVPTDTQYF.

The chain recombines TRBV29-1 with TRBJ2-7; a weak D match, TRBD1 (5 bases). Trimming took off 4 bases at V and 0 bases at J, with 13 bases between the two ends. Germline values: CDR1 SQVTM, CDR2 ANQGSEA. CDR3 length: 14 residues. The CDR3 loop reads CSVGGQERSYEQYF. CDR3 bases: TGCAGCGTTGGGGGCCAGGAACGCTCCTACGAGCAGTACTTC.

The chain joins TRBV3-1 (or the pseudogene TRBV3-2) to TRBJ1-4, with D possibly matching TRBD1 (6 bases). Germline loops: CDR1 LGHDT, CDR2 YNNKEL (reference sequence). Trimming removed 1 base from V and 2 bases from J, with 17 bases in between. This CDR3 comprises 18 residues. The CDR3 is CASSQGNRAPKTNEKLFF. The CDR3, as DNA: TGTGCCAGCAGCCAAGGGAACAGGGCCCCTAAGACTAATGAAAAACTGTTTTTT.

The CDR3 region is CASSLAGGVPNYGYTF. In nucleotides, the CDR3 is TGTGCCAGCAGCTTAGCGGGGGGGGTTCCTAACTATGGCTACACCTTC. This chain connects TRBV7-9 to TRBJ1-2; possible D gene TRBD1, 5 bases. The germline V and J ends were trimmed by 0 bases and 0 bases, with 11 bases remaining between them. Germline values: CDR1 SEHNR, CDR2 FQNEAQ (reference sequence). The CDR3 loop spans 16 amino acids.

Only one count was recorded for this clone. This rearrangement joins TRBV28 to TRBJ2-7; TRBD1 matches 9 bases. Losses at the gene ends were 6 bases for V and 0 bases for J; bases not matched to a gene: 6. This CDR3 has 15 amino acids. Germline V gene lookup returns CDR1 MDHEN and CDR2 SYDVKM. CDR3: CASRPTGGSSYEQYF. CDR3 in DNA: TGTGCCAGCAGGCCGACAGGGGGGTCCTCCTACGAGCAGTACTTC. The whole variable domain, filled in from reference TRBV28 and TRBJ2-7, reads DVKVTQSSRYLVKRTGEKVFLECVQDMDHENMFWYRQDPGLGLRLIYFSYDVKMKEKGDIPEGYSVSREKKERFSLILESASTNQTSMYLCASRPTGGSSYEQYFGPGTRLTVT.

CDR3 residues: CASNRLAGVVETQYF. DNA for the CDR3: TGTGCCAGCAACCGACTAGCGGGAGTCGTAGAGACCCAGTACTTC. V is TRBV21-1 and J is TRBJ2-5; TRBD2 is taken as the D call from the table, unchecked against the DNA. TRBV21-1 represents a pseudogene. The CDR3 extends over 15 amino acids.

CDR3 protein: CASSLSGDMQFF. The DNA of the CDR3 is TGTGCCAGCTCCCTATCGGGGGATATGCAGTTCTTC. This chain uses TRBV18 with TRBJ2-1; TRBD2 might be the D (6 bases). The germline gives CDR1 KGHSH, CDR2 LQKENI. V was shortened by 6 bases and J by 12 bases, with 15 bases between the two germline ends. The CDR3 loop spans 12 amino acids.

CDR3 in DNA: TGCGCCAGCAGCTTGGTGGTACAGGGGGAGACCCAGTACTTC. Its translation: CASSLVVQGETQYF. J is TRBJ2-5 and V is TRBV5-1; 7 bases fit TRBD1. Per the germline V gene, CDR1 is SGHRS and CDR2 is YFSETQ. This CDR3 has 14 residues. V was pared by 0 bases and J by 5 bases, with 4 bases of the junction left unmatched.